These T cell receptor beta chains were read from a single sample in a study of human T cells and chemical hapten exposure. One entry per CDR3 protein results from TCRdb running MiXCR on the RACE reads. The table lists over 65,000 distinct CDR3 sequences, 11% of them singletons, with 1.4% in the top ten. The specimen comprised whole blood, sampled in connection with sensitization to the hapten diphenylcyclopropenone (DPC). The receptors here all came from a woman aged 45-60 years with alopecia areata. Some clones in this sample may be carry-over from other donors' samples. The CDR3 runs from the conserved cysteine through the conserved F or W.

TRBV7-2	TRBJ1-6	CASSLGVRATSPLHF
TRBV27	TRBJ1-1	CASSQGGAEAFF
TRBV28	TRBJ2-2	CASIPISYPGFGGELFF
TRBV18	TRBJ1-4	CATDGPTNEKLFF
TRBV20-1	TRBJ1-2	CSAGPGTNYGYTF
TRBV6-5	TRBJ2-6	CASSKPSSGSGANVLTF
TRBV20-1	TRBJ1-3	CSARAWTGEASGNTIYF
TRBV3-1	TRBJ1-2	CASSHRDRTNYGYTF
TRBV4-2	TRBJ1-2	CASSQGTVTNYGYTF
TRBV3-1	TRBJ2-7	CASSQEGAGDPYEQYF
TRBV6-5	TRBJ1-1	CASSVNRDRLLF
TRBV6-2/TRBV6-3	TRBJ2-3	CASSFNGADGRDTQYF
TRBV12-5	TRBJ1-2	CASGLGGYGYTF
TRBV28	TRBJ1-6	CASRKTYNSPLHF
TRBV4-2	TRBJ2-7	CASSHILGIEQYF
TRBV5-1	TRBJ1-5	CASSPLTGSNQPQHF
TRBV13	TRBJ2-1	CASSNFKTGGSYNEQFF
TRBV6-1	TRBJ1-5	CASSADRGEQPQHF
TRBV6-6	TRBJ2-1	CASSYAQLNEQFF
TRBV5-5	TRBJ2-3	CASSLRSTDTQYF
TRBV28	TRBJ2-1	CASKTSGVYNEQFF
TRBV5-1	TRBJ2-5	CASSRTPTGLQETQYF
TRBV29-1	TRBJ2-1	CSAELGQGWRNEQFF
TRBV5-6	TRBJ2-3	CASSLWGDTQYF
TRBV18	TRBJ2-5	CASSQGQPQETQYF
TRBV18	TRBJ1-1	CASSPYDGPMNTEAFF
TRBV28	TRBJ2-7	CATRSGYEQYF
TRBV6-1	TRBJ2-3	CASSVSPTSGVTDTQYF
TRBV5-1	TRBJ2-3	CASSLGLAGDTQYF
TRBV18	TRBJ2-4	CASSPRGSSVAKNIQYF
TRBV20-1	TRBJ2-4	CSARAVLATNIQYF
TRBV7-8	TRBJ1-2	CASSLSKDGYTF